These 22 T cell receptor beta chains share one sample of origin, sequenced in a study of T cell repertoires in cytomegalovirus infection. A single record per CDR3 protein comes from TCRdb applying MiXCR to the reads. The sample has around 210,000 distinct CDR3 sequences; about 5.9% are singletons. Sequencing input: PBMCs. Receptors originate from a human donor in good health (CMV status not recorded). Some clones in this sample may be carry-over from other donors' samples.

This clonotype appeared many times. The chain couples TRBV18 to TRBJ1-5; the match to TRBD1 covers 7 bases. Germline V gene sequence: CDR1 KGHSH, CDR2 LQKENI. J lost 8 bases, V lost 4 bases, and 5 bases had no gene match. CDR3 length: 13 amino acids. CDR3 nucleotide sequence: TGTGCCAGCTCACGACAGGGAAAGGAGCCCCAGCATTTT. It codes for CASSRQGKEPQHF.

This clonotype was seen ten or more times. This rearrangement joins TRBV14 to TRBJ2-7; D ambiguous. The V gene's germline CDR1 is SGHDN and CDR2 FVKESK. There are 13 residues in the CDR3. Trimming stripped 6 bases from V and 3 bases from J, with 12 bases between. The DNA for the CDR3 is TGTGCCAGCAGTAGGCCCTCGAGCTACGAGCAGTACTTC. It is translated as CASSRPSSYEQYF.

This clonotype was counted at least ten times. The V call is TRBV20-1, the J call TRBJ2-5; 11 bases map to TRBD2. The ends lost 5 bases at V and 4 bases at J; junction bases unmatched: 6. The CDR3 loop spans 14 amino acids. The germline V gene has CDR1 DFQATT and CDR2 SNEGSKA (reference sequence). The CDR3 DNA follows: TGCAGTGCTGTAGCGGGGGGGGACGCAGAGACCCAGTACTTC. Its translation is CSAVAGGDAETQYF.

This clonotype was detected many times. In nucleotides, the CDR3 is TGTGCCATCAGCCCGGCCCAGGATGCTGAAGCTTTCTTT. It translates to CAISPAQDAEAFF. This rearrangement joins TRBV10-3 to TRBJ1-1; D is uncertain. Trimming removed 6 bases at V and 6 bases at J, with 14 bases between. The CDR3 consists of 13 residues. In germline, CDR1 is ENHRY, CDR2 SYGVKD.

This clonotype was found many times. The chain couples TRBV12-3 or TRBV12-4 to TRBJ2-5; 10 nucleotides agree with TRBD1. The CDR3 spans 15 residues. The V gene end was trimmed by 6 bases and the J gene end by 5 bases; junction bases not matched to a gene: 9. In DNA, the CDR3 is TGTGCCAGCAGCTTCGACAGGGGGCACCGGGAGACCCAGTACTTC. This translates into CASSFDRGHRETQYF.

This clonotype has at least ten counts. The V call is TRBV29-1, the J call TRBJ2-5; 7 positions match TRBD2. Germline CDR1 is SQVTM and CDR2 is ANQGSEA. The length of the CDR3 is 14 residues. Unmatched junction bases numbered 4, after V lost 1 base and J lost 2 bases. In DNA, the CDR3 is TGCAGCGTTGAAGTAGGGAGGGTACAAGAGACCCAGTACTTC. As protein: CSVEVGRVQETQYF.

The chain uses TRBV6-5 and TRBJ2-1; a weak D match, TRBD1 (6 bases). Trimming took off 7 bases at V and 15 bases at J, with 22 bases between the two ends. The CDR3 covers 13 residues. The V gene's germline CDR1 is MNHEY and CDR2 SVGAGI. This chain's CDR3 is CASIPRLGGVPFF. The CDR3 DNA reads TGTGCCAGCATCCCACGGCTAGGGGGAGTTCCGTTCTTC.

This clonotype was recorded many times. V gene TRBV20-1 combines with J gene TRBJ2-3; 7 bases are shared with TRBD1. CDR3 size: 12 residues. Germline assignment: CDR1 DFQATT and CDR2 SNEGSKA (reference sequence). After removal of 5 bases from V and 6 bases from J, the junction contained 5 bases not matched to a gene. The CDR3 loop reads CSASPDRDTQYF. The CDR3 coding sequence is TGCAGTGCTTCACCGGACAGGGATACGCAGTATTTT.

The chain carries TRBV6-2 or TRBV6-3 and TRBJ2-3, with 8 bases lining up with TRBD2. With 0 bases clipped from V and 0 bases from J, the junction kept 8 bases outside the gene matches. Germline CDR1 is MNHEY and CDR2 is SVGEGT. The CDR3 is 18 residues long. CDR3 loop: CASSYSTSTGGSTDTQYF. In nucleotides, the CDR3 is TGTGCCAGCAGTTACTCGACATCAACGGGGGGGAGCACAGATACGCAGTATTTT.

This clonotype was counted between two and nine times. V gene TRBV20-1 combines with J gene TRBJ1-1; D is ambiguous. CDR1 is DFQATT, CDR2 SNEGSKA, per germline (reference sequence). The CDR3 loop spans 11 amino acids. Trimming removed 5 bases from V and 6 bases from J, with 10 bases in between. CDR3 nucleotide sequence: TGCAGTGCTGAACCTAAGGCTGAAGCTTTCTTT. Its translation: CSAEPKAEAFF.

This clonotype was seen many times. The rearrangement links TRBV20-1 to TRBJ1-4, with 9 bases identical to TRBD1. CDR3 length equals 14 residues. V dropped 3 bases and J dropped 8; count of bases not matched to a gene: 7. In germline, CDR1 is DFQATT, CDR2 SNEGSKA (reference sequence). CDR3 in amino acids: CSASRGQGGEKLFF. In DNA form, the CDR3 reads TGCAGTGCTAGTCGGGGACAGGGAGGGGAAAAACTGTTTTTT.

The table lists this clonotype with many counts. The CDR3 nucleotides are TGTGCCAGCAGCCAAGGACTAGCGGGGGGGCCCGGGGAGCTGTTTTTT. Its protein product is CASSQGLAGGPGELFF. The rearrangement uses TRBV4-2 and TRBJ2-2, with TRBD2 matching 14 bases. Trimming cost V 1 base and J 6 bases; bases outside gene matches: 1. CDR1 and CDR2 (germline): LGHNA, YNFKEQ. The CDR3 covers 16 residues.

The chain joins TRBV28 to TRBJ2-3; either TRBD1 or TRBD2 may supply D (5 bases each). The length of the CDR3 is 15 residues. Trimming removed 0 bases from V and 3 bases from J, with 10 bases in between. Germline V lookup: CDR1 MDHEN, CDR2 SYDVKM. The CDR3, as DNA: TGTGCCAGCAGTTTATGGGGGGAATTGACAGATACGCAGTATTTT. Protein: CASSLWGELTDTQYF.

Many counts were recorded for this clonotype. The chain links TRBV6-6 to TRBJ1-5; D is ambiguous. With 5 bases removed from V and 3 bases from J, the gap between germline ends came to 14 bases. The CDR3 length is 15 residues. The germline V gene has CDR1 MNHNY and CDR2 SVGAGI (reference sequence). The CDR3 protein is CASSGVSGPNQPQHF. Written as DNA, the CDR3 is TGTGCCAGCAGTGGGGTCAGTGGGCCCAATCAGCCCCAGCATTTT.

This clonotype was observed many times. The CDR3 DNA is TGTGCCAGCAGCGTGGACAGGCTTAGCAATCAGCCCCAGCATTTT. Encoded protein: CASSVDRLSNQPQHF. The genes are TRBV28 and TRBJ1-5; 7 bases are a match to TRBD1. Germline V gene data show CDR1 as MDHEN and CDR2 as SYDVKM. V lost 6 bases and J lost 0; bases outside the gene matches: 5. The CDR3 is made up of 15 amino acids.

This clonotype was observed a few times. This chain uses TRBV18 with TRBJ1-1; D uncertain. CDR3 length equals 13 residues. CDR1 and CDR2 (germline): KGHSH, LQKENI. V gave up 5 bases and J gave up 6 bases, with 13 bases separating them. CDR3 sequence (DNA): TGTGCCAGCTCAATCAGGACGGAGCCTGAAGCTTTCTTT. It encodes CASSIRTEPEAFF.

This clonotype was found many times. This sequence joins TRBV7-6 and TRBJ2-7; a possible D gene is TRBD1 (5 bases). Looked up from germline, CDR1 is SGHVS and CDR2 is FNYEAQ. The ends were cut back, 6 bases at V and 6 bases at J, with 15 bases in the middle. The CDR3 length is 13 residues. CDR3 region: CASRGAGFTEQYF. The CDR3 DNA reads TGTGCCAGCAGAGGGGCAGGGTTTACCGAGCAGTACTTC. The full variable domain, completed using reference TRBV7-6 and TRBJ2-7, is GAGVSQSPRYKVTKRGQDVALRCDPISGHVSLYWYRQALGQGPEFLTYFNYEAQQDKSGLPNDRFSAERPEGSISTLTIQRTEQRDSAMYRCASRGAGFTEQYFGPGTRLTVT.

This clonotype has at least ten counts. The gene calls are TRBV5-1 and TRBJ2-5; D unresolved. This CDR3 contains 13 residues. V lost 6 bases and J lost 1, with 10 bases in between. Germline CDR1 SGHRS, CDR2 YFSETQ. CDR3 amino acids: CASMGAIQETQYF. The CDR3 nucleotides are TGCGCCAGCATGGGCGCAATCCAAGAGACCCAGTACTTC. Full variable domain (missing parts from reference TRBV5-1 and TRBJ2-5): KAGVTQTPRYLIKTRGQQVTLSCSPISGHRSVSWYQQTPGQGLQFLFEYFSETQRNKGNFPGRFSGRQFSNSRSEMNVSTLELGDSALYLCASMGAIQETQYFGPGTRLLVL.

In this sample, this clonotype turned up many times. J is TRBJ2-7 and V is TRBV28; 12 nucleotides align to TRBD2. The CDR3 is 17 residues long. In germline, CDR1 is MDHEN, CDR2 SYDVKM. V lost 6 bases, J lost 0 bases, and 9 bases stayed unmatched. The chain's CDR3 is CASRRASGGGLSYEQYF. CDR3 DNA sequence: TGTGCCAGCAGGAGGGCTAGCGGGGGGGGCCTCTCCTACGAGCAGTACTTC. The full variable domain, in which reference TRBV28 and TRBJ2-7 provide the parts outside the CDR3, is DVKVTQSSRYLVKRTGEKVFLECVQDMDHENMFWYRQDPGLGLRLIYFSYDVKMKEKGDIPEGYSVSREKKERFSLILESASTNQTSMYLCASRRASGGGLSYEQYFGPGTRLTVT.

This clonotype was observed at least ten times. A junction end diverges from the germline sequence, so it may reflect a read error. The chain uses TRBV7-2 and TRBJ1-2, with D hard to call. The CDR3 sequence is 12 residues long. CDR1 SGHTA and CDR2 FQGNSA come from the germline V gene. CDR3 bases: TGTGCCAGCAGCCCTGATTTTCTCCGGCGGCACTTC. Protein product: CASSPDFLRRHF.

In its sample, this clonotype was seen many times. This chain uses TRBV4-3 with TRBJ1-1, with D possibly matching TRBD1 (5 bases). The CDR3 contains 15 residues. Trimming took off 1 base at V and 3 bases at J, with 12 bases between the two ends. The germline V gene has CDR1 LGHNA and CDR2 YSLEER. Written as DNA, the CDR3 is TGCGCCAGCAGCCAAGGTCCGGGGGGGGACACTGAAGCTTTCTTT. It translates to CASSQGPGGDTEAFF.

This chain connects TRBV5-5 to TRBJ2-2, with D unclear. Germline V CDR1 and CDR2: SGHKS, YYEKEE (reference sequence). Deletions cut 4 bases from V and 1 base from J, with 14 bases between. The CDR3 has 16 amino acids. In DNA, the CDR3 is TGTGCCAGCAGCCCTAACACATATCGGAACACCGGGGAGCTGTTTTTT. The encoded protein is CASSPNTYRNTGELFF.